These T cell receptor beta chains were read from a single sample in a study of shared clonotypes between healthy human individuals. Using immunoSEQ multiplex PCR, the repertoire was profiled, and TCRdb retains in-frame clones only, with some absent. The sample holds around 2,000,000 clones, about 95% seen once. The sample taken for sequencing was naive CD8+ T cells sorted from blood. The receptors come from a man between 18 and 29 years old in good health. The CDR3 runs from the conserved cysteine through the conserved F or W. The order of the fields is J gene, clone size, D gene, V gene, CDR3 protein, CDR3 DNA. The D gene is left open where the match is weak. Clone size is stated in some rows and not others, as once, few, many or a class when expanded.

J: TRBJ2-3
size: once
D: .
V: TRBV5-6
CDR3: CASSLGARHDTQYF
DNA: TGTGCCAGCAGCTTGGGCGCACGTCACGATACGCAGTATTTT

J: TRBJ1-5
size: .
D: .
V: TRBV5-6
CDR3: CASSLAAGSNQPQHF
DNA: TGTGCCAGCAGCTTGGCCGCCGGGAGCAATCAGCCCCAGCATTTT

J: TRBJ2-5
size: .
D: .
V: TRBV4-1
CDR3: CASSRGGGETQYF
DNA: TGCGCCAGCAGCCGGGGGGGCGGGGAGACCCAGTACTTC

J: TRBJ2-7
size: .
D: .
V: TRBV27
CDR3: CASSLAGPPEQYF
DNA: TGTGCCAGCAGTTTAGCGGGACCGCCCGAGCAGTACTTC

J: TRBJ1-5
size: few
D: .
V: TRBV7-9
CDR3: CASSLAGDYSNQPQHF
DNA: TGTGCCAGCAGCTTAGCAGGGGATTATAGCAATCAGCCCCAGCATTTT

J: TRBJ2-1
size: .
D: .
V: TRBV13
CDR3: CASSLYNEQFF
DNA: TGTGCCAGCAGCCTCTACAATGAGCAGTTCTTC

J: TRBJ1-4
size: .
D: .
V: TRBV2
CDR3: CASSEALQGRRDEKLFF
DNA: TGTGCCAGCAGTGAAGCGCTTCAGGGCAGAAGGGATGAAAAACTGTTTTTT

J: TRBJ2-3
size: .
D: TRBD2
V: TRBV7-3
CDR3: CASSLWTSGGTDTQYF
DNA: TGTGCCAGCAGCCTCTGGACTAGCGGGGGCACAGATACGCAGTATTTT

J: TRBJ2-7
size: .
D: TRBD2
V: TRBV7-2
CDR3: CASSFRTSGRDEQYF
DNA: TGTGCCAGCAGCTTTCGGACTAGCGGGAGGGACGAGCAGTACTTC

J: TRBJ1-5
size: .
D: .
V: TRBV2
CDR3: CASSEGQGSNQLQHF
DNA: TGTGCCAGCAGTGAAGGTCAGGGGAGCAATCAGCTCCAGCATTTT

J: TRBJ2-3
size: few
D: .
V: TRBV21-1
CDR3: CASSNRENFGTDTQYF
DNA: TGTGCCAGCAGCAACAGAGAGAACTTTGGCACAGATACGCAGTATTTT

J: TRBJ2-1
size: .
D: TRBD2
V: TRBV6-5
CDR3: CASGAGGTVNEQFF
DNA: TGTGCCAGCGGGGCGGGAGGCACCGTCAATGAGCAGTTCTTC

J: TRBJ2-3
size: .
D: .
V: TRBV27
CDR3: CASSLSLGPSSTDTQYF
DNA: TGTGCCAGCAGTTTATCTCTTGGACCCAGTAGCACAGATACGCAGTATTTT